The source of this T cell receptor beta chain is a study of patients and donors after allogeneic stem cell transplantation. The germline CDR1 and CDR2 sequences are MNHNY and SVGAGI (reference sequence). The CDR3 totals 14 residues. Trimming shortened V by 6 bases and J by 5 bases, and 16 bases separated the two germline ends. Each CDR3 protein gets one entry after TCRdb re-called the RT-PCR reads with MiXCR. The table records 25,000 or so distinct CDR3 sequences, around 29% of them present only once. This clonotype was seen more than once but under ten times. The chain links TRBV6-6 to TRBJ1-2; TRBD1 is a possible D gene (5 bases). This TCR was recovered from a human donor who was either an allogeneic HSCT recipient or a stem cell or donor lymphocyte infusion donor (not recorded which). It is not recorded whose cells these are; they may come from a transplant donor. Sequences were obtained from blood, either unsorted or a sorted T cell fraction (not recorded which). Here the CDR3 DNA reads TGTGCCAGCAGCTTCCTTTCAGGGAAATATGGCTACACCTTC. This encodes CASSFLSGKYGYTF.